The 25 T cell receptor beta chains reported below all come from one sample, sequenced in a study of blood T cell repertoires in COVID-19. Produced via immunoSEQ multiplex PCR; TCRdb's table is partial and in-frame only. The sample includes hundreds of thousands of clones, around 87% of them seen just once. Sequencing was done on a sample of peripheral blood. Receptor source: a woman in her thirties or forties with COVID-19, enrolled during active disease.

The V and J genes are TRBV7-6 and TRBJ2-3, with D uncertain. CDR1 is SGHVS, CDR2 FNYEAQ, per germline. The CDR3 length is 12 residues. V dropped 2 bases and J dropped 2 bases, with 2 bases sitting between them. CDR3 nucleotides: TGTGCCAGCAGCTTACTCACAGATACGCAGTATTTT. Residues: CASSLLTDTQYF.

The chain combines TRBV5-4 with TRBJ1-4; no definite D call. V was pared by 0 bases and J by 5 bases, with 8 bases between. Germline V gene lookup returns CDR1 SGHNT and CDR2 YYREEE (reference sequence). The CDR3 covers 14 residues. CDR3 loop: CASSLGAPNEKLFF. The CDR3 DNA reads TGTGCCAGCAGCTTGGGGGCACCAAATGAAAAACTGTTTTTT.

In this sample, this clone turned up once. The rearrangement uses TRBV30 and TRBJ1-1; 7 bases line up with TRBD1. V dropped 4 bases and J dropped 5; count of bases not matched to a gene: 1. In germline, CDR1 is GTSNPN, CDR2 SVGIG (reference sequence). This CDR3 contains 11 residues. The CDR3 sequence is CAWKTGTEAFF. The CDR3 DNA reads TGTGCCTGGAAGACAGGGACTGAAGCTTTCTTT.

CDR3 in DNA: TGTGCCAGCAGCCCCCTCCGGGCGGGAGGGCCCTCAGATACGCAGTATTTT. It yields the protein CASSPLRAGGPSDTQYF. V is TRBV7-9 and J is TRBJ2-3; 9 bases are shared with TRBD2. The J segment lost 4 bases and the V segment lost 5 bases, leaving 13 bases of the junction unmatched. The V gene's germline CDR1 is SEHNR and CDR2 FQNEAQ (reference sequence). The CDR3 is 17 amino acids.

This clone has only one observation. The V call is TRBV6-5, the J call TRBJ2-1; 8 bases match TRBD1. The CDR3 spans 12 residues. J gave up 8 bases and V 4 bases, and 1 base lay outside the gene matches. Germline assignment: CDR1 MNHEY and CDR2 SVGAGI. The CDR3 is CASSWGQDEQFF. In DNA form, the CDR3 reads TGTGCCAGCAGTTGGGGACAGGATGAGCAGTTCTTC.

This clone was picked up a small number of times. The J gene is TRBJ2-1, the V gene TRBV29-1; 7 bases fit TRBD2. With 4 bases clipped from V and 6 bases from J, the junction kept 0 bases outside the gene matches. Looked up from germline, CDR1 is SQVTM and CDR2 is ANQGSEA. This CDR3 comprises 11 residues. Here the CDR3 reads CSVAGGNEQFF. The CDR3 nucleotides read TGCAGCGTTGCGGGGGGCAATGAGCAGTTCTTC.

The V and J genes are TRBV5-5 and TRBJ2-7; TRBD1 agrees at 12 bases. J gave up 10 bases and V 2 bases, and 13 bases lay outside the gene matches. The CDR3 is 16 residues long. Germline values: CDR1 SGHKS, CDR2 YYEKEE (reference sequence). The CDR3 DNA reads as TGTGCCAGCAGCTTTATAGGGGGACAGGGGGCCTGGATACAGTACTTC. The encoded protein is CASSFIGGQGAWIQYF.

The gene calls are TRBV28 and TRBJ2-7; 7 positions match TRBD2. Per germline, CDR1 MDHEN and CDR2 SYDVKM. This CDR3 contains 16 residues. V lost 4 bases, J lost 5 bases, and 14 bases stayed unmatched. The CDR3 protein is CASSSTLASLGDEQYF. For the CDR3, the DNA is TGTGCCAGCAGTTCCACACTAGCGTCCCTCGGGGACGAGCAGTACTTC. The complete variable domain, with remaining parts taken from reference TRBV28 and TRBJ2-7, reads DVKVTQSSRYLVKRTGEKVFLECVQDMDHENMFWYRQDPGLGLRLIYFSYDVKMKEKGDIPEGYSVSREKKERFSLILESASTNQTSMYLCASSSTLASLGDEQYFGPGTRLTVT.

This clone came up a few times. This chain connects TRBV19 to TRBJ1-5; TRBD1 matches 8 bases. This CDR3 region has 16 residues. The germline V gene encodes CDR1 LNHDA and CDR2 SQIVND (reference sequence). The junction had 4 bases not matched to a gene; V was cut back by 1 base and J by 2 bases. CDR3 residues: CASSIARGLGNQPQHF. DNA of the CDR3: TGTGCCAGTAGTATAGCCAGGGGGCTAGGCAATCAGCCCCAGCATTTT.

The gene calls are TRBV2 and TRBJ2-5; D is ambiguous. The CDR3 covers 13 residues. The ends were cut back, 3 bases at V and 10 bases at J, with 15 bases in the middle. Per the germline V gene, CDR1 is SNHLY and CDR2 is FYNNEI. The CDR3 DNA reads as TGTGCCAGCAGTGAGGCGCCTACCCCAGGCCAGTACTTC. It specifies CASSEAPTPGQYF.

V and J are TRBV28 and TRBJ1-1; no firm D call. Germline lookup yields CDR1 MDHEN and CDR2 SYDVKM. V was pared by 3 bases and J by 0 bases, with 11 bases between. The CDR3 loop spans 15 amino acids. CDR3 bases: TGTGCCAGCAGTTTTACCCCGCGTTTGAACACTGAAGCTTTCTTT. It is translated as CASSFTPRLNTEAFF.

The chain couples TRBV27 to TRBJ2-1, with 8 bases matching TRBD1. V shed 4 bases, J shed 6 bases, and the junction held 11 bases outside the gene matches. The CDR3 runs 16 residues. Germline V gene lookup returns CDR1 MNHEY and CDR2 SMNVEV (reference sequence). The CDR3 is CASSSIRQGTLNEQFF. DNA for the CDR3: TGTGCCAGCAGTTCAATCCGACAGGGGACACTCAATGAGCAGTTCTTC.

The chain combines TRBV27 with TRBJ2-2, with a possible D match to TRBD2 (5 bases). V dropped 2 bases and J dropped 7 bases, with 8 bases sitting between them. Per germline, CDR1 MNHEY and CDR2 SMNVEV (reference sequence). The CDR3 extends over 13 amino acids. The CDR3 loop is CASSLPGVGELFF. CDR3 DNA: TGTGCCAGCAGTTTACCCGGGGTCGGGGAGCTGTTTTTT.

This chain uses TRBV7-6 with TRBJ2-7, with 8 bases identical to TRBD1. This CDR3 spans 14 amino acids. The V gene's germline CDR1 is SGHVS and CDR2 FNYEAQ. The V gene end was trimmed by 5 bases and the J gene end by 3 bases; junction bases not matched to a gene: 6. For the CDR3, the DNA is TGTGCCAGCAGCCTCGAACAGGGGGTCTACGAGCAGTACTTC. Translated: CASSLEQGVYEQYF.

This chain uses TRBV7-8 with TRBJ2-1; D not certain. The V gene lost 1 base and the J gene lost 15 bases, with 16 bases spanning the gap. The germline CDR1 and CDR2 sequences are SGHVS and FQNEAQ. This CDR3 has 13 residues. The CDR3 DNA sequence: TGTGCCAGCAGCTTAGGGGTCCTAGAAAGAGGGTTCTTC. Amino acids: CASSLGVLERGFF.

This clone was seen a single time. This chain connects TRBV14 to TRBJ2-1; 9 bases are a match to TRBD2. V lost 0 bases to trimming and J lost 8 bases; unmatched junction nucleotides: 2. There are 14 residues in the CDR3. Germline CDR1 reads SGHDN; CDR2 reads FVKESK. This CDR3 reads CASSQELAGYEQFF. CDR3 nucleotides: TGTGCCAGCAGCCAAGAACTAGCGGGTTATGAGCAGTTCTTC.

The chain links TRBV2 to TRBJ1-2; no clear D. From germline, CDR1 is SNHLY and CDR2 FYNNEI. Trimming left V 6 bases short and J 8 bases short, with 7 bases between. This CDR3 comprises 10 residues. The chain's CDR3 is CASRSTGYTF. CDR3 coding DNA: TGTGCCAGCAGGTCGACAGGCTACACCTTC.

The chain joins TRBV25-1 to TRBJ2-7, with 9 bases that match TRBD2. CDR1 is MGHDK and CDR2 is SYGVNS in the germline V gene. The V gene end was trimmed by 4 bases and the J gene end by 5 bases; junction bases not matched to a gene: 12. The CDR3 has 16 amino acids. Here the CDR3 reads CASSARVAGGRNEQYF. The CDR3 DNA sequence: TGTGCCAGCAGTGCCCGGGTCGCGGGAGGGCGGAACGAGCAGTACTTC.

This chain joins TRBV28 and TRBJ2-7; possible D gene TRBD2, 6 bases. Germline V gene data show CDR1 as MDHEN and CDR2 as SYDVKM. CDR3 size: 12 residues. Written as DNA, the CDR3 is TGTGCTAGCGGAGGCTTGGGGTACGAGCAGTACTTC. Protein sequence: CASGGLGYEQYF.

The CDR3 region has the DNA TGCGCCAGCAGCTTGGGAAGAGGCAGGGCCAACACCGGGGAGCTGTTTTTT. Protein sequence: CASSLGRGRANTGELFF. V is TRBV5-1 and J is TRBJ2-2, with D possibly TRBD1 on 5 matching bases. V dropped 0 bases and J dropped 2 bases, with 14 bases sitting between them. The CDR3 covers 17 residues. CDR1 and CDR2 (germline): SGHRS, YFSETQ.

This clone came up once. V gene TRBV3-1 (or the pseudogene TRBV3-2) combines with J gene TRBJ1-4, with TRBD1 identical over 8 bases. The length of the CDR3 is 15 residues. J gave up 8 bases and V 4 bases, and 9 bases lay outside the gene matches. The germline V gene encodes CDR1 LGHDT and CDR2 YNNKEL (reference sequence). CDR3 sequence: CASSLSGQGGEKLFF. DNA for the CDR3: TGTGCCAGCAGCCTTTCCGGACAGGGAGGGGAAAAACTGTTTTTT.

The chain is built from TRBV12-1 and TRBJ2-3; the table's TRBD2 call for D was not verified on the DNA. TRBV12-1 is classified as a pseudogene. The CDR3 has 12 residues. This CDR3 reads CASSPRGDTQYF. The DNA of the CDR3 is TGTGCCAGCAGCCCTCGAGGAGATACGCAGTATTTT.

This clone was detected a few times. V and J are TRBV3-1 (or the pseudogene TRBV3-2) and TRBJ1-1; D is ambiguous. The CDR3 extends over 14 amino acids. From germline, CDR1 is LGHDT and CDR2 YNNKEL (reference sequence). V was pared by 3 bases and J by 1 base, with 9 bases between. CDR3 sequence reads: CASSHLLGNTEAFF. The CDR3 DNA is TGTGCCAGCAGCCACCTCCTCGGGAACACTGAAGCTTTCTTT.

Written as DNA, the CDR3 is TGTGCCAGTAGTACCTCCGGGACAGGGACAGATACGCAGTATTTT. As protein: CASSTSGTGTDTQYF. The chain links TRBV19 to TRBJ2-3, with TRBD1 identical over 9 bases. The V segment lost 4 bases and the J segment 3 bases; nucleotides outside the gene matches: 5. The CDR3 runs to 15 residues. CDR1 and CDR2 from the germline V gene are LNHDA and SQIVND (reference sequence). The complete variable domain, with remaining parts taken from reference TRBV19 and TRBJ2-3, reads DGGITQSPKYLFRKEGQNVTLSCEQNLNHDAMYWYRQDPGQGLRLIYYSQIVNDFQKGDIAEGYSVSREKKESFPLTVTSAQKNPTAFYLCASSTSGTGTDTQYFGPGTRLTVL.

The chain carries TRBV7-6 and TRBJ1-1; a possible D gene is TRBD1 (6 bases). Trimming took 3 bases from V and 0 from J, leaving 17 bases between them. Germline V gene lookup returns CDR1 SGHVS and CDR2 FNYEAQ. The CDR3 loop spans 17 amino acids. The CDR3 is CASSFSHAGGMNTEAFF. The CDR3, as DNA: TGTGCCAGCAGCTTTTCTCACGCGGGGGGCATGAACACTGAAGCTTTCTTT. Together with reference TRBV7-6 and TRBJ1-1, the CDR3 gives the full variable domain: GAGVSQSPRYKVTKRGQDVALRCDPISGHVSLYWYRQALGQGPEFLTYFNYEAQQDKSGLPNDRFSAERPEGSISTLTIQRTEQRDSAMYRCASSFSHAGGMNTEAFFGQGTRLTVV.